This passage covers 30 T cell receptor beta chains from one sample sequenced in a study of T-cell reconstitution after alpha-beta-depleted transplantation in children. The authors prepared the TCRbeta library with unique molecular identifiers. MiXCR, run by TCRdb on the PCR reads, gives a single entry per CDR3 protein. The table records about 220,000 distinct CDR3 sequences, approximately 15% of them present only once. Material: PBMCs, mostly from graft donor cells, obtained 360 days after TCRalphabeta/CD19-depleted stem cell transplant. Source of these receptors: a male patient between 2 and 15 years old who had a stem cell transplant for acute lymphoblastic leukemia, so the T cells may come from the graft donor.

This clonotype was observed a few times. The chain recombines TRBV6-2 or TRBV6-3 with TRBJ2-1; 8 bases are shared with TRBD2. Germline values: CDR1 MNHEY, CDR2 SVGEGT. V dropped 2 bases and J dropped 8; count of bases not matched to a gene: 8. The CDR3 has 15 residues. DNA for the CDR3: TGTGCCAGCAGTTACCTAGCGGGCCCTGGGTATGAGCAGTTCTTC. Protein sequence: CASSYLAGPGYEQFF.

The rearrangement joins TRBV20-1 to TRBJ1-1, with 10 bases that match TRBD1. The CDR3 is made up of 14 amino acids. The germline CDR1 and CDR2 sequences are DFQATT and SNEGSKA (reference sequence). Trimming cost V 6 bases and J 6 bases; bases outside gene matches: 10. This CDR3 reads CSARRGTGDPEAFF. CDR3 bases: TGCAGTGCCCGGAGGGGGACAGGGGACCCTGAAGCTTTCTTT.

At least ten counts were recorded for this clonotype. This chain connects TRBV5-5 to TRBJ2-7, with 13 bases identical to TRBD2. The germline V gene has CDR1 SGHKS and CDR2 YYEKEE (reference sequence). Germline trimming cut 3 bases from V and 4 bases from J; bases unmatched to any gene: 7. The CDR3 has 16 residues. CDR3 protein: CASSYGLAGDSYEQYF. CDR3 nucleotide sequence: TGTGCCAGCAGCTACGGACTAGCGGGAGACTCTTACGAGCAGTACTTC.

The rearrangement links TRBV19 to TRBJ2-1; 8 bases map to TRBD2. The CDR3 extends over 15 amino acids. J gave up 6 bases and V 2 bases, and 6 bases lay outside the gene matches. From germline, CDR1 is LNHDA and CDR2 SQIVND (reference sequence). The CDR3 sequence is CASSIWSGRGNEQFF. The CDR3 DNA reads as TGTGCCAGTAGTATATGGAGCGGGAGAGGCAATGAGCAGTTCTTC.

This clonotype was detected a few times. This chain connects TRBV12-3 or TRBV12-4 to TRBJ1-1; tentative D call: TRBD1 (5 bases). V was cut by 8 bases and J by 0 bases, with 16 bases left in between. The CDR3 consists of 15 residues. DNA for the CDR3: TGTGCCAGCGGAGCTTACAGGTCCCTGAACACTGAAGCTTTCTTT. It translates to CASGAYRSLNTEAFF.

This clonotype was detected only a few times. The CDR3 nucleotides are TGCGCCAGCAGCACACAGGTGACAGGGTCTAGCTCCTACGAGCAGTACTTC. Amino acid sequence: CASSTQVTGSSSYEQYF. This chain uses TRBV5-1 with TRBJ2-7; 7 nucleotides line up with TRBD1. Germline CDR1 SGHRS, CDR2 YFSETQ. V was clipped by 4 bases and J by 0 bases; unmatched bases: 13. The CDR3 consists of 17 residues.

The chain is built from TRBV6-2 or TRBV6-3 and TRBJ2-7; 7 positions match TRBD1. Germline loops: CDR1 MNHEY, CDR2 SVGEGT. The length of the CDR3 is 17 residues. The J segment lost 2 bases and the V segment lost 1 base, leaving 11 bases of the junction unmatched. The CDR3 region is CASSYLTQDRRTYEQYF. CDR3 coding DNA: TGTGCCAGCAGTTACTTGACCCAGGACAGGCGAACCTACGAGCAGTACTTC.

The rearrangement links TRBV15 to TRBJ2-7; the D gene is possibly TRBD1 (6 bases). The CDR3 spans 16 residues. Per the germline V gene, CDR1 is LNHNV and CDR2 is YYDKDF (reference sequence). V gave up 2 bases and J gave up 6 bases, with 20 bases separating them. CDR3 sequence reads: CATSRRRVTGTGEQYF. The CDR3 DNA reads TGTGCCACCAGCAGACGGAGAGTCACAGGGACCGGCGAGCAGTACTTC.

This clonotype was picked up a small number of times. The chain links TRBV5-1 to TRBJ2-2, with D unresolved. CDR1 and CDR2 from the germline V gene are SGHRS and YFSETQ. The V gene lost 3 bases and the J gene lost 0 bases, with 12 bases spanning the gap. The CDR3 is 16 amino acids. The CDR3 spells CASSSDAGANTGELFF. The CDR3 coding sequence is TGCGCCAGCAGCTCCGACGCTGGGGCGAACACCGGGGAGCTGTTTTTT. The full variable domain, its missing parts supplied by reference TRBV5-1 and TRBJ2-2, is KAGVTQTPRYLIKTRGQQVTLSCSPISGHRSVSWYQQTPGQGLQFLFEYFSETQRNKGNFPGRFSGRQFSNSRSEMNVSTLELGDSALYLCASSSDAGANTGELFFGEGSRLTVL.

This clonotype was picked up a small number of times. The chain combines TRBV20-1 with TRBJ2-1, with 8 bases fitting TRBD2. J gave up 4 bases and V 1 base, and 3 bases lay outside the gene matches. CDR1 is DFQATT, CDR2 SNEGSKA, per germline (reference sequence). This CDR3 has 14 residues. CDR3: CSARASGYYNEQFF. CDR3 sequence (DNA): TGCAGTGCTAGAGCTAGCGGGTATTACAATGAGCAGTTCTTC.

This chain links TRBV7-9 with TRBJ2-1; 9 bases agree with TRBD2. Trimming removed 5 bases from V and 5 bases from J; junction bases left unmatched: 4. CDR1 is SEHNR and CDR2 is FQNEAQ in the germline V gene (reference sequence). The CDR3 consists of 14 residues. The CDR3 nucleotides read TGTGCCAGCAGCAGGGGACTAGCCAACAATGAGCAGTTCTTC. Its translation: CASSRGLANNEQFF.

The rearrangement uses TRBV27 and TRBJ1-1; TRBD1 is a possible D gene (5 bases). Trimming pared 0 bases from V and 0 bases from J, leaving 8 bases between. The length of the CDR3 is 15 residues. CDR1 MNHEY and CDR2 SMNVEV come from the germline V gene (reference sequence). The CDR3 sequence: CASSLSWDVNTEAFF. CDR3 sequence (DNA): TGTGCCAGCAGTTTATCGTGGGACGTGAACACTGAAGCTTTCTTT.

The chain links TRBV11-2 to TRBJ2-5, with 10 positions matching TRBD2. The V and J ends lost 7 bases and 5 bases, in that order; junction bases with no gene match: 16. Germline CDR1 SGHAT, CDR2 FQNNGV. CDR3 length equals 17 residues. As DNA, the CDR3 is TGTGCCAGCAACCAGGGAGGGCCAGCGGGGGGGCGGGAGACCCAGTACTTC. This translates into CASNQGGPAGGRETQYF. Supplemented by reference TRBV11-2 and TRBJ2-5, the full variable domain reads EAGVAQSPRYKIIEKRQSVAFWCNPISGHATLYWYQQILGQGPKLLIQFQNNGVVDDSQLPKDRFSAERLKGVDSTLKIQPAKLEDSAVYLCASNQGGPAGGRETQYFGPGTRLLVL.

A few counts support this clonotype. The gene calls are TRBV29-1 and TRBJ2-5, with unresolved D. V was pared by 6 bases and J by 8 bases, with 22 bases between. The CDR3 extends over 14 amino acids. Germline CDR1 and CDR2: SQVTM and ANQGSEA. The CDR3 is CSVNPLAGSETQYF. The CDR3 coding sequence is TGCAGCGTCAACCCCCTCGCAGGCTCCGAAACCCAGTACTTC.

This chain joins TRBV28 and TRBJ2-2, with 7 bases aligning to TRBD1. The germline CDR1 and CDR2 sequences are MDHEN and SYDVKM. The CDR3 extends over 16 amino acids. J gave up 6 bases and V 4 bases, and 11 bases lay outside the gene matches. Here the CDR3 DNA reads TGTGCCAGCAGTTCCGCCCGGACAGGCTCTGCCGGGGAGCTGTTTTTT. Protein sequence: CASSSARTGSAGELFF.

This clonotype has just a few counts. This chain connects TRBV7-2 to TRBJ2-6; TRBD1 matches at 9 bases. The CDR3 contains 16 residues. Trimming cost V 3 bases and J 1 base; bases outside gene matches: 1. Germline CDR1 SGHTA, CDR2 FQGNSA. CDR3 DNA sequence: TGTGCCAGCAGCTTCGGGACAGGGTCTGGGGCCAACGTCCTGACTTTC. This encodes CASSFGTGSGANVLTF.

Comments on this clonotype: At one of its ends the junction is not consistent with the germline gene, which may arise from a read error. The chain uses TRBV7-8 and TRBJ2-7; 10 positions match TRBD1. Germline V gene lookup returns CDR1 SGHVS and CDR2 FQNEAQ. The CDR3 runs 15 residues. CDR3 residues: CASSLKGQGLYEHLF. CDR3 sequence (DNA): TGTGCCAGCAGCCTGAAGGGACAGGGGTTGTACGAGCACCTCTTC.

A remark on this clonotype: With a much larger clone just one base away, this may be a read error. This chain joins TRBV25-1 and TRBJ1-4; 7 positions agree with TRBD1. J was trimmed by 7 bases and V by 4 bases; bases with no gene match: 12. The CDR3 contains 16 residues. In germline, CDR1 is MGHDK, CDR2 SYGVNS. Here the CDR3 reads CASSVFTTGDGEKLFF. CDR3 nucleotides: TGTGCCAGCAGTGTATTCACTACAGGGGATGGTGAAAAACTGTTTTTT.

This clonotype was detected a few times. This chain uses TRBV4-3 with TRBJ1-1; D possibly corresponds to TRBD1 (5 bases). The CDR3 totals 15 residues. CDR1 is LGHNA, CDR2 YSLEER, per germline. V was clipped by 0 bases and J by 4 bases, with 12 bases between them. CDR3 residues: CASSQDLTASTEAFF. The CDR3 DNA sequence: TGCGCCAGCAGCCAAGATTTGACAGCGAGCACTGAAGCTTTCTTT.

In this sample, this clonotype turned up a few times. The V call is TRBV7-8, the J call TRBJ1-1; D unresolved. Germline V lookup: CDR1 SGHVS, CDR2 FQNEAQ. The CDR3 runs to 13 residues. Trimming removed 5 bases at V and 4 bases at J, with 11 bases between. The CDR3: CASSPGRATEAFF. CDR3 sequence (DNA): TGTGCCAGCAGCCCAGGTCGGGCCACTGAAGCTTTCTTT.

V is TRBV29-1 and J is TRBJ2-3; TRBD2 matches at 9 bases. V shed 1 base, J shed 7 bases, and the junction held 9 bases outside the gene matches. The germline gives CDR1 SQVTM, CDR2 ANQGSEA. This CDR3 region has 15 residues. The CDR3 region is CSVEAGTSLINTQYF. Here the CDR3 DNA reads TGCAGCGTTGAAGCCGGGACTAGCCTTATCAATACGCAGTATTTT.

The V and J genes are TRBV20-1 and TRBJ1-1; 7 bases are a match to TRBD1. The V and J ends lost 1 base and 6 bases, in that order; junction bases with no gene match: 5. In germline, CDR1 is DFQATT, CDR2 SNEGSKA (reference sequence). The CDR3 spans 13 residues. The CDR3 DNA reads TGCAGTGCTAGAGTTAGGGGGCGGTCTGAAGCTTTCTTT. It translates to CSARVRGRSEAFF.

The gene calls are TRBV5-4 and TRBJ2-3; no clear D. CDR1 is SGHNT, CDR2 YYREEE, per germline (reference sequence). Trimming took off 0 bases at V and 0 bases at J, with 11 bases between the two ends. The CDR3 runs 16 residues. CDR3: CASSLDLSGSTDTQYF. CDR3 DNA sequence: TGTGCCAGCAGCTTGGATTTGTCGGGTAGCACAGATACGCAGTATTTT.

This clonotype was observed a single time. V gene TRBV28 combines with J gene TRBJ1-2; D possibly corresponds to TRBD1 (6 bases). The V and J ends lost 5 bases and 0 bases respectively, with 19 bases between them. The CDR3 runs 17 residues. Germline CDR1 reads MDHEN; CDR2 reads SYDVKM. The CDR3 loop reads CASSGPRGLFSNYGYTF. CDR3 sequence (DNA): TGTGCCAGCAGTGGGCCCAGGGGCCTCTTCTCTAACTATGGCTACACCTTC.

The chain is built from TRBV4-2 and TRBJ2-3; 8 nucleotides match TRBD2. V trimming: 3 bases; J trimming: 6 bases; junction bases outside the gene matches: 14. The CDR3 has 17 residues. From germline, CDR1 is LGHNA and CDR2 YNFKEQ. The DNA of the CDR3 is TGTGCCAGCAGCCACCTTGATCCGGGGGGGCCAGGTGATACGCAGTATTTT. This codes for CASSHLDPGGPGDTQYF.

This clonotype showed up just a few times. The chain couples TRBV14 to TRBJ2-3; TRBD2 agrees at 9 bases. The CDR3 is 16 residues long. Losses at the gene ends were 5 bases for V and 2 bases for J; bases not matched to a gene: 8. The germline V gene has CDR1 SGHDN and CDR2 FVKESK. CDR3 DNA sequence: TGTGCCAGCAGCTTCCGGACTAGCGCCTTCACAGATACGCAGTATTTT. It is translated as CASSFRTSAFTDTQYF.

This clonotype has more than one count but fewer than ten. V and J are TRBV11-1 and TRBJ2-7; 8 nucleotides align to TRBD1. V was pared by 1 base and J by 3 bases, with 8 bases of the junction left unmatched. This CDR3 spans 16 amino acids. Germline V gene sequence: CDR1 SGHAT, CDR2 FQDESV (reference sequence). CDR3 sequence reads: CASSLDQGAVVYEQYF. The DNA of the CDR3 is TGTGCCAGCAGCTTAGACCAGGGGGCTGTCGTCTACGAGCAGTACTTC. The whole variable domain, remainder taken from reference TRBV11-1 and TRBJ2-7, is EAEVAQSPRYKITEKSQAVAFWCDPISGHATLYWYRQILGQGPELLVQFQDESVVDDSQLPKDRFSAERLKGVDSTLKIQPAELGDSAMYLCASSLDQGAVVYEQYFGPGTRLTVT.

This chain joins TRBV15 and TRBJ1-1; D is possibly TRBD1 (5 bases). Deletions cut 5 bases from V and 4 bases from J, with 14 bases between. The CDR3 length is 14 residues. The germline gives CDR1 LNHNV, CDR2 YYDKDF (reference sequence). CDR3 loop: CATSLTGFFTEAFF. In DNA, the CDR3 is TGTGCCACCAGCTTAACAGGATTCTTCACTGAAGCTTTCTTT.

This clonotype occurred a few times. The CDR3: CASSESGRLSTDTQYF. The CDR3 DNA is TGCGCCAGCAGTGAGTCGGGGAGACTCAGCACAGATACGCAGTATTTT. This chain joins TRBV10-1 and TRBJ2-3; possibly TRBD2 for D (5 bases). This CDR3 has 16 amino acids. Germline V gene sequence: CDR1 WNHNN, CDR2 SYGVQD (reference sequence). Between the trimmed V and J ends, which lost 0 bases and 0 bases, there was a span of 10 bases.

This clonotype was seen at least ten times. The chain recombines TRBV28 with TRBJ2-1; 9 nucleotides match TRBD1. The CDR3 covers 15 residues. The germline V gene has CDR1 MDHEN and CDR2 SYDVKM. Trimming took 7 bases from V and 1 from J; bases not matched to a gene: 5. CDR3 protein: CASNSGTGSYNEQFF. The CDR3 bases are TGTGCCAGCAATTCCGGGACAGGGTCCTACAATGAGCAGTTCTTC. Filled out from reference TRBV28 and TRBJ2-1, the complete variable domain reads DVKVTQSSRYLVKRTGEKVFLECVQDMDHENMFWYRQDPGLGLRLIYFSYDVKMKEKGDIPEGYSVSREKKERFSLILESASTNQTSMYLCASNSGTGSYNEQFFGPGTRLTVL.